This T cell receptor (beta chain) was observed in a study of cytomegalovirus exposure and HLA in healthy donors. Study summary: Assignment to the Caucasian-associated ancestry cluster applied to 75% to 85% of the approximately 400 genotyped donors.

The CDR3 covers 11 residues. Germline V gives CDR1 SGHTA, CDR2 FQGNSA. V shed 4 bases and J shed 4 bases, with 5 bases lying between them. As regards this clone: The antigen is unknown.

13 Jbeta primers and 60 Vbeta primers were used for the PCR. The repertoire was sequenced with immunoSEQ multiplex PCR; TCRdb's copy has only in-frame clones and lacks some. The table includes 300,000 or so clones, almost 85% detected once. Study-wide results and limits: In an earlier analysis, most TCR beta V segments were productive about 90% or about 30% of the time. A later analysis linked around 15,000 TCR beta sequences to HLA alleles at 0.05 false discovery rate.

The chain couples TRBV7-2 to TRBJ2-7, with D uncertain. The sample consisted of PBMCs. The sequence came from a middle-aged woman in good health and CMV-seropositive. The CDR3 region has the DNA TGTGCCAGCAGCTGGCAGTACGAGCAGTACTTC. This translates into CASSWQYEQYF. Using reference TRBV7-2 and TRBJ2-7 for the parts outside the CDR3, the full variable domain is GAGVSQSPSNKVTEKGKDVELRCDPISGHTALYWYRQSLGQGLEFLIYFQGNSAPDKSGLPSDRFSAERTGGSVSTLTIQRTQQEDSAVYLCASSWQYEQYFGPGTRLTVT.